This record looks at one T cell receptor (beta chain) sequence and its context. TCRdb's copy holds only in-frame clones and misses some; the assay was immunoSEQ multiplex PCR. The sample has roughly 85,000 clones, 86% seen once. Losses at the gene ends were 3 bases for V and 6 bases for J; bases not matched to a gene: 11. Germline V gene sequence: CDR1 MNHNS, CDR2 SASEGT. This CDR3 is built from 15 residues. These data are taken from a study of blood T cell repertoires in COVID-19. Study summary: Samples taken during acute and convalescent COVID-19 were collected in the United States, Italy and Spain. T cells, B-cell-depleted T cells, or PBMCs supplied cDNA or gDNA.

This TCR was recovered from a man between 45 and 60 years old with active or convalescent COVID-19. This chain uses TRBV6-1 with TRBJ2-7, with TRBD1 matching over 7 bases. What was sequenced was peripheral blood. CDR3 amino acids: CASSERGRGFAEQYF. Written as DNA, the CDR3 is TGTGCCAGCAGTGAGAGGGGGCGCGGGTTCGCCGAGCAGTACTTC.